The clone carrying this T cell receptor beta chain turned up a few times. Its antigen is unknown. This record comes from a study of T cell responses to AZD1222 COVID-19 vaccine. About the research overall: Second doses at about 4 or about 12 weeks were pooled.

CDR3 length: 13 amino acids. Germline CDR1 LNHDA, CDR2 SQIVND (reference sequence). V was pared by 5 bases and J by 10 bases, with 12 bases between. General study points: Among those given AZD1222, only five or six were seropositive at baseline. Repertoires were sampled only after the peak T cell response. A reported finding is that nearly half of spike-specific TCRs target unmutated variant regions.

Generated by immunoSEQ multiplex PCR, the TCRdb table keeps only in-frame clones and is missing some. The data show 95,000 to 130,000 clones, more than 85% seen once. This clonotype was obtained from an adult in good health. The chain links TRBV19 to TRBJ1-6, with unresolved D. This specimen was peripheral blood, taken on day 0 of AZD1222 vaccination. The CDR3 coding sequence is TGTGCCAGTAGTCCCTCGGCCGGATCACCCCTCCACTTT. Amino acids: CASSPSAGSPLHF.